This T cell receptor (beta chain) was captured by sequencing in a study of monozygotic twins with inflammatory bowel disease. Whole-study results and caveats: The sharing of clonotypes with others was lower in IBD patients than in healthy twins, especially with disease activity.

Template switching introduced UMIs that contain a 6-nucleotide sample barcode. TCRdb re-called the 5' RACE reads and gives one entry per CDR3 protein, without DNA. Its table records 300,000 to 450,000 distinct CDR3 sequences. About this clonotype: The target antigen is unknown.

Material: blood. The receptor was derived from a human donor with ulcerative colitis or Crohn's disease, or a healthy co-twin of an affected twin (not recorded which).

CDR3 amino acids: CASSFDSPQETQYF. The rearrangement uses TRBV5-1 and TRBJ2-5; TCRdb selects TRBD1, and the lack of DNA leaves this call unchecked. This CDR3 has 14 amino acids. CDR1 is SGHRS, CDR2 YFSETQ, per germline.